Presented here are 6 T cell receptor beta chains from one specimen sequenced in a study of Graves' ophthalmopathy and Graves' hyperthyroidism. Amplification from RNA transcripts yielded the TCR beta CDR3 regions. HTBI-primed RT-PCR formed the first round, and a multiplex PCR formed the second. A single record per CDR3 protein comes from TCRdb applying MiXCR to the multiplex PCR reads. The repertoire holds over 200,000 distinct CDR3 sequences, with under 30% as singletons. Sequencing was carried out using peripheral blood. The receptors here all came from a man aged 45-60 years with Graves' ophthalmopathy.

This clonotype was seen at least ten times. The V gene is TRBV7-9, the J gene TRBJ1-1, with TRBD1 as a possible D gene (6 bases). V was clipped by 1 base and J by 9 bases, with 18 bases between them. The germline V gene encodes CDR1 SEHNR and CDR2 FQNEAQ (reference sequence). CDR3 length: 15 residues. The CDR3 loop is CASSLGEGGPGKAFF. CDR3 nucleotides: TGTGCCAGCAGCTTAGGTGAGGGGGGCCCAGGGAAAGCTTTCTTT.

The chain joins TRBV28 to TRBJ2-4; 8 bases match TRBD1. CDR1 is MDHEN and CDR2 is SYDVKM in the germline V gene. The CDR3 is 16 residues long. Trimming at V came to 6 bases and at J to 3 bases, leaving 10 bases not matched to a gene. CDR3: CASSLRQGANKNIQYF. For the CDR3, the DNA is TGTGCCAGCAGCCTAAGGCAGGGGGCCAACAAAAACATTCAGTACTTC.

This clonotype was observed at least ten times. This CDR3 reads CASHRRGTEAFF. Here the CDR3 DNA reads TGTGCCAGTCACCGCCGAGGCACTGAAGCTTTCTTT. This chain uses TRBV6-2 or TRBV6-3 with TRBJ1-1; D remains ambiguous. The CDR3 sequence is 12 residues long. Germline V gives CDR1 MNHEY, CDR2 SVGEGT. Trimming cost V 9 bases and J 4 bases, with 12 bases left between them.

V gene TRBV19 combines with J gene TRBJ1-1; D call uncertain. Trimming left V 5 bases short and J 1 base short, with 5 bases between. The CDR3 is made up of 12 amino acids. Germline V gene data show CDR1 as LNHDA and CDR2 as SQIVND (reference sequence). The CDR3 nucleotides are TGTGCCAGTAGTGTCTGGAACACTGAAGCTTTCTTT. Amino acids: CASSVWNTEAFF. The entire variable domain, with the rest obtained from reference TRBV19 and TRBJ1-1, is as follows: DGGITQSPKYLFRKEGQNVTLSCEQNLNHDAMYWYRQDPGQGLRLIYYSQIVNDFQKGDIAEGYSVSREKKESFPLTVTSAQKNPTAFYLCASSVWNTEAFFGQGTRLTVV.

CDR3 loop: CASSFGQGISTEAFF. CDR3 bases: TGTGCCAGCAGTTTCGGACAGGGGATATCCACTGAAGCTTTCTTT. V is TRBV27 and J is TRBJ1-1, with 9 bases aligning to TRBD1. CDR3 length: 15 amino acids. With 3 bases clipped from V and 4 bases from J, the junction kept 6 bases outside the gene matches. Germline V gene data show CDR1 as MNHEY and CDR2 as SMNVEV (reference sequence).

CDR3 loop: CASSLVASYGANVLTF. Here the CDR3 DNA reads TGTGCCAGCAGCTTAGTTGCGTCCTATGGGGCCAACGTCCTGACTTTC. This chain links TRBV11-2 with TRBJ2-6; D remains ambiguous. CDR3 length equals 16 residues. V was shortened by 1 base and J by 3 bases, with 10 bases between the two germline ends. CDR1 is SGHAT, CDR2 FQNNGV, per germline.